This T cell receptor beta chain was identified in a study of T cell responses to AZD1222 COVID-19 vaccine. The V segment lost 9 bases and the J segment 9 bases; nucleotides outside the gene matches: 15. This CDR3 has 14 residues. Germline CDR1 is MNHEY and CDR2 is SMNVEV (reference sequence). Using immunoSEQ multiplex PCR, the repertoire was profiled, and TCRdb retains in-frame clones only, with some absent. The data contain fewer than 140,000 clones, approximately 87% of them singletons. The chain uses TRBV27 and TRBJ1-1, with 8 bases matching TRBD1. This TCR came from an adult in good health. Sequenced material: peripheral blood, taken on day 0 of AZD1222 vaccination. In DNA, the CDR3 is TGTGCCAGTCGGGAGGGACAGGTTGGGGGGCAAGCTTTCTTT. Protein: CASREGQVGGQAFF.